Listed below are T cell receptor beta chains from one sample, sequenced in a study of cytomegalovirus exposure and HLA in healthy donors. Some clones are missing from TCRdb's copy, which holds only in-frame ones; the method was immunoSEQ multiplex PCR. This sample's table has about 96,000 clones. The sequencing input was PBMCs. These receptors all come from a woman aged 25-40 years in good health and CMV-seronegative. The CDR3 runs from the conserved cysteine through the conserved F or W. Each record gives: D gene, V gene, J gene, CDR3 DNA, CDR3 protein. D genes are given only for firm matches.

d_gene: TRBD1; v_gene: TRBV4-1; j_gene: TRBJ2-3; CDR3nt: TGCGCCAGCAGCCAAGATGAAGGACAGGGGTCGTATTTT; CDR3aa: CASSQDEGQGSYF
d_gene: -; v_gene: TRBV28; j_gene: TRBJ1-2; CDR3nt: TGTGCCAGCAGTTCCCCCACACCAGTCTCTAACTATGGCTACACCTTC; CDR3aa: CASSSPTPVSNYGYTF
d_gene: TRBD1; v_gene: TRBV19; j_gene: TRBJ1-1; CDR3nt: TGTGCCAGTACCCCGCCAGGGACAGGGTCGAACACTGAAGCTTTCTTT; CDR3aa: CASTPPGTGSNTEAFF
d_gene: TRBD1; v_gene: TRBV28; j_gene: TRBJ1-2; CDR3nt: TGTGCCAGCAGTTCGGGACAGGGGGGCGGCTACACCTTC; CDR3aa: CASSSGQGGGYTF
d_gene: -; v_gene: TRBV15; j_gene: TRBJ2-7; CDR3nt: TGTGCCACCAGCAGATCTAGCGGAGGGGGATACGAGCAGTACTTC; CDR3aa: CATSRSSGGGYEQYF
d_gene: -; v_gene: TRBV19; j_gene: TRBJ2-7; CDR3nt: TGTGCCAGTAGTATAGGGCAGGGCCTCGGCGAGCAGTACTTC; CDR3aa: CASSIGQGLGEQYF
d_gene: TRBD1; v_gene: TRBV7-8; j_gene: TRBJ2-3; CDR3nt: TGTGCCAGCACCCTGACAGGGACCACAGATACGCAGTATTTT; CDR3aa: CASTLTGTTDTQYF
d_gene: TRBD2; v_gene: TRBV5-4; j_gene: TRBJ2-1; CDR3nt: TGTGCCAGCAGCTCACTAGCGGAGCAGTTCTTC; CDR3aa: CASSSLAEQFF
d_gene: TRBD1; v_gene: TRBV5-1; j_gene: TRBJ2-2; CDR3nt: TGCGCCAGCAGCGAAACAGGGGCCGGGGAGCTGTTTTTT; CDR3aa: CASSETGAGELFF
d_gene: TRBD1; v_gene: TRBV5-1; j_gene: TRBJ2-7; CDR3nt: TGCGCCAGCAGCTTGGGGGGGACAGCCTACGAGCAGTACTTC; CDR3aa: CASSLGGTAYEQYF
d_gene: TRBD1; v_gene: TRBV19; j_gene: TRBJ2-5; CDR3nt: TGTGCCATTGGGGAGACAGGGGGTGACCAAGAGACCCAGTACTTC; CDR3aa: CAIGETGGDQETQYF
d_gene: -; v_gene: TRBV28; j_gene: TRBJ2-5; CDR3nt: TGTGCCAGCAGTCCACCGGGACTTCACCAAGAGACCCAGTACTTC; CDR3aa: CASSPPGLHQETQYF
d_gene: TRBD1; v_gene: TRBV15; j_gene: TRBJ1-1; CDR3nt: TGTGCCACCAGCGTGAGGGGGCTATTGGCTGAAGCTTTCTTT; CDR3aa: CATSVRGLLAEAFF
d_gene: -; v_gene: TRBV7-3; j_gene: TRBJ1-2; CDR3nt: TGTGCCAGCAGCTTAACGGGCAGGGGCGCTCCTACTAACTATGGCTACACCTTC; CDR3aa: CASSLTGRGAPTNYGYTF
d_gene: -; v_gene: TRBV6-1; j_gene: TRBJ1-6; CDR3nt: TGTGCCAGCAGTGAAGCGGGGGGGGCCGAAACCACCCTCCACTTT; CDR3aa: CASSEAGGAETTLHF
d_gene: TRBD1; v_gene: TRBV11-2; j_gene: TRBJ1-1; CDR3nt: TGTGCCAGCAGCTTCGGGACAGGGAGTTTGGCTTTCTTT; CDR3aa: CASSFGTGSLAFF
d_gene: TRBD2; v_gene: TRBV16; j_gene: TRBJ2-4; CDR3nt: TGTGCCAGCAGCCAACCCGGACTAGCGGGGGCCAAAAACATTCAGTACTTC; CDR3aa: CASSQPGLAGAKNIQYF
d_gene: TRBD1; v_gene: TRBV19; j_gene: TRBJ2-5; CDR3nt: TGTGCCAGTAGTACGACCACAGGGGGCCGAGAGACCCAGTACTTC; CDR3aa: CASSTTTGGRETQYF